These 7 T cell receptor beta chains were sequenced from one sample in a study of post-analysis software for immune sequencing data. Study-level results: Five or six TRBV segments, TRBV5-6, TRBV5-1 and TRBV20-1 among them, were found more frequent in patients than controls.

Unique molecular identifiers were carried by the TCR beta cDNA libraries. TCRdb ran MiXCR on the PCR reads and lists one entry per CDR3 protein. The sample yields 550,000 to 700,000 distinct CDR3 sequences, roughly two fifths seen once. For these receptors, no antigen is known. Sequencing was performed on blood. These TCRs come from a girl aged 5-17 years with multiple sclerosis.

This clonotype was seen just once. The chain joins TRBV12-3 or TRBV12-4 to TRBJ1-1; D is uncertain. The CDR3 consists of 12 residues. V lost 2 bases, J lost 8 bases, and 9 bases lay in between. In DNA form, the CDR3 reads TGTGCCAGCAGTTTAATCGGGTGGGAAGCTTTCTTT. This encodes CASSLIGWEAFF.

The sample holds a few counts of this clonotype. V usage is TRBV13 and J usage is TRBJ2-1; D not resolved. Germline assignment: CDR1 PRHDT and CDR2 FYEKMQ (reference sequence). V lost 1 base, J lost 4 bases, and 14 bases lay in between. The CDR3 is made up of 16 amino acids. The CDR3 DNA sequence: TGTGCCAGCAGCTTAGTGACCCCTCTAGGGTACAATGAGCAGTTCTTC. Translated: CASSLVTPLGYNEQFF.

V and J are TRBV9 and TRBJ2-1, with TRBD1 as a possible D gene (5 bases). Trimming removed 3 bases from V and 8 bases from J, with 21 bases in between. The CDR3 has 16 amino acids. The germline CDR1 and CDR2 sequences are SGDLS and YYNGEE. The CDR3 bases are TGTGCCAGCAGCGGGGAAGGGGCAGGGCGAGTCGATGAGCAGTTCTTC. Its protein product is CASSGEGAGRVDEQFF.

In regard to this clonotype: The junction shows a germline mismatch at one end, possibly a read error. The chain is built from TRBV7-2 and TRBJ2-3, with TRBD2 matching 8 bases. The V gene's germline CDR1 is SGHTA and CDR2 FQGNSA. This CDR3 spans 16 amino acids. DNA of the CDR3: TGTGCCAGCAGCCGAGGAGGGACTAGATGGGCAGATACACAGTATTTT. It is translated as CASSRGGTRWADTQYF.

The chain recombines TRBV5-6 with TRBJ2-5, with D possibly matching TRBD2 (5 bases). V dropped 5 bases and J dropped 0 bases, with 8 bases sitting between them. Germline lookup yields CDR1 SGHDT and CDR2 YYEEEE. The CDR3 has 13 residues. The CDR3 DNA follows: TGTGCCAGCAGTTCTAGCTACCAAGAGACCCAGTACTTC. This gives the protein CASSSSYQETQYF.

Only a few counts were recorded for this clonotype. The rearrangement joins TRBV6-6 to TRBJ2-5; D may correspond to TRBD1 or TRBD2 (5 bases each). The DNA end is more similar to TRBJ2-7, so the J call may be wrong. CDR3 length: 13 residues. CDR1 and CDR2 from the germline V gene are MNHNY and SVGAGI (reference sequence). CDR3 residues: CASRDGDPYEQYF. The CDR3 DNA sequence: TGTGCCAGTCGGGACGGCGACCCCTACGAGCAGTACTTC.

The chain recombines TRBV5-1 with TRBJ2-1; D remains ambiguous. Trimming left V 3 bases short and J 0 bases short, with 10 bases between. The CDR3 covers 15 residues. CDR1 is SGHRS and CDR2 is YFSETQ in the germline V gene. The CDR3 region has the DNA TGCGCCAGCAGCTCGGACGGTAGCTCCTACAATGAGCAGTTCTTC. Translation: CASSSDGSSYNEQFF.